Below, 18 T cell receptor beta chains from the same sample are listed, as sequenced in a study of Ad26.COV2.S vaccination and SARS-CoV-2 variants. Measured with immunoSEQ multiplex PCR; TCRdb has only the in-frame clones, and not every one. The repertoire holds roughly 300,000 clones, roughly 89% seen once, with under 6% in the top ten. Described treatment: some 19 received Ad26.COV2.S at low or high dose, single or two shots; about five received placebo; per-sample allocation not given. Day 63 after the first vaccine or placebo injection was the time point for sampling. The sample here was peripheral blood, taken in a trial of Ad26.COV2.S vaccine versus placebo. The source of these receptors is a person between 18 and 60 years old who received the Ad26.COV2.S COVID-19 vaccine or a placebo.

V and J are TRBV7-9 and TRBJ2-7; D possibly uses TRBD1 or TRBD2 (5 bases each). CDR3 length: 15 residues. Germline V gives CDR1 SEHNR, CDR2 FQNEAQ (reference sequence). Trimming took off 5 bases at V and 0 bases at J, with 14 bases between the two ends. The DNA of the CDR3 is TGTGCCAGCAGCCCCTCAGATGGGGGCTCCTACGAGCAGTACTTC. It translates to CASSPSDGGSYEQYF. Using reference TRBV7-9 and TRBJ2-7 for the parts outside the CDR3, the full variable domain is DTGVSQNPRHKITKRGQNVTFRCDPISEHNRLYWYRQTLGQGPEFLTYFQNEAQLEKSRLLSDRFSAERPKGSFSTLEIQRTEQGDSAMYLCASSPSDGGSYEQYFGPGTRLTVT.

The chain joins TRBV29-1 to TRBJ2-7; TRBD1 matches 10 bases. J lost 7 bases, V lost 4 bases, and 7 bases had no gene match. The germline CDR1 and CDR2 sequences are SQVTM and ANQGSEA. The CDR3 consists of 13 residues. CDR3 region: CSVVVTGGAEQYF. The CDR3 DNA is TGCAGCGTTGTTGTGACAGGGGGCGCGGAGCAGTACTTC.

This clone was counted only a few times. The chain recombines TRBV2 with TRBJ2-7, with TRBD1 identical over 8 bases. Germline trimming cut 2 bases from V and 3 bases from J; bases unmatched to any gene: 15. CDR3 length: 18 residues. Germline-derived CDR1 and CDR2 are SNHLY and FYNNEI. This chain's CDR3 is CASSESTMTTTGGYEQYF. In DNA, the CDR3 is TGTGCCAGCAGTGAAAGTACGATGACCACTACAGGGGGCTACGAGCAGTACTTC.

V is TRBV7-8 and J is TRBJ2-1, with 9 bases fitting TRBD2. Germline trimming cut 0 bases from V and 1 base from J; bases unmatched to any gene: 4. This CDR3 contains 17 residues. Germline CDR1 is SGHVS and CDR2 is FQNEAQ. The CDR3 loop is CASSLAPSGKSYNEQFF. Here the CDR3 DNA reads TGTGCCAGCAGCTTAGCTCCTAGCGGGAAATCCTACAATGAGCAGTTCTTC.

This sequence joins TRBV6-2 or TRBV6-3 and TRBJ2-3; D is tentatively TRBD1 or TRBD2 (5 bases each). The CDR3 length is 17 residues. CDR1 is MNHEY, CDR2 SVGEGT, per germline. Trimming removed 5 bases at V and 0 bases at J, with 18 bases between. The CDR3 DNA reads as TGTGCCAGCAGTGATCTGAAACCGGGACGGAGCACAGATACGCAGTATTTT. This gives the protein CASSDLKPGRSTDTQYF.

CDR3 nucleotides: TGCGCCAGCAGCCAAGGACGGGGAAGCGGCCGTCTTAATGAAAAACTGTTTTTT. Protein product: CASSQGRGSGRLNEKLFF. The chain has TRBV4-1 and TRBJ1-4; D call uncertain. The CDR3 totals 18 residues. Germline values: CDR1 MGHRA, CDR2 YSYEKL. V was cut by 1 base and J by 4 bases, with 19 bases left in between.

The CDR3 spells CASSVGGRELNTEAFF. The CDR3 DNA is TGTGCCAGCAGTGTCGGAGGGAGGGAGCTAAACACTGAAGCTTTCTTT. The rearrangement joins TRBV28 to TRBJ1-1; D remains unclear. Deletions cut 5 bases from V and 2 bases from J, with 18 bases between. This CDR3 region has 16 residues. Germline-derived CDR1 and CDR2 are MDHEN and SYDVKM.

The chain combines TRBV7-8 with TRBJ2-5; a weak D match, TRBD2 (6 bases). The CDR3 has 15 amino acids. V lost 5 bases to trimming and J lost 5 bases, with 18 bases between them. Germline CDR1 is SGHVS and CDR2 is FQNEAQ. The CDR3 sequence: CASSPRREMRETQYF. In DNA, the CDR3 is TGTGCCAGCAGCCCCAGGAGGGAAATGCGTGAGACCCAGTACTTC. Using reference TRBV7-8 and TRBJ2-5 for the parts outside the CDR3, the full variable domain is GAGVSQSPRYKVAKRGQDVALRCDPISGHVSLFWYQQALGQGPEFLTYFQNEAQLDKSGLPSDRFFAERPEGSVSTLKIQRTQQEDSAVYLCASSPRREMRETQYFGPGTRLLVL.

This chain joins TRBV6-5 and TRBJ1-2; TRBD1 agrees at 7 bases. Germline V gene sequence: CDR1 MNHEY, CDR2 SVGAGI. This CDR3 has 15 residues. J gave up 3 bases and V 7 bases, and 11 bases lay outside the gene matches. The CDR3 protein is CASTRRQGGDYGYTF. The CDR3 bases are TGTGCCAGCACCCGAAGACAGGGAGGGGACTATGGCTACACCTTC.

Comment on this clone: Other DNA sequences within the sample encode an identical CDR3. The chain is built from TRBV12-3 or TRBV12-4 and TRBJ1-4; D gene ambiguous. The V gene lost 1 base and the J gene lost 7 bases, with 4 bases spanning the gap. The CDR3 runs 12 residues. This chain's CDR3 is CASSLGGEKLFF. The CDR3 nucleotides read TGTGCCAGCAGTTTAGGTGGTGAAAAACTGTTTTTT.

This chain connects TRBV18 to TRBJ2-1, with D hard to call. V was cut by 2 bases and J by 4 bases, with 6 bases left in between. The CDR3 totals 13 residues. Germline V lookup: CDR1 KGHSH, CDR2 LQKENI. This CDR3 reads CASSPVQYNEQFF. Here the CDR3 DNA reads TGTGCCAGCTCACCAGTCCAGTACAATGAGCAGTTCTTC.

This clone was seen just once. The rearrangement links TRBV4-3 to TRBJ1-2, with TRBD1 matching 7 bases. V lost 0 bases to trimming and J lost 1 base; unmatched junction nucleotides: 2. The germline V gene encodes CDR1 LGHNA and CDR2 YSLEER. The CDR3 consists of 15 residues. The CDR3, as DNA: TGCGCCAGCAGCCAAGAGCCAGGGGGTAACTATGGCTACACCTTC. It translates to CASSQEPGGNYGYTF.

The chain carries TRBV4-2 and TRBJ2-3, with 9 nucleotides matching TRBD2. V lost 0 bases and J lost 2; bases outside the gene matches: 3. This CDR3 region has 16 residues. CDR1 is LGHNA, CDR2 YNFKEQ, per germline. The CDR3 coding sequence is TGTGCCAGCAGCCAAGACCTAGCGGGGCTCACAGATACGCAGTATTTT. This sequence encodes CASSQDLAGLTDTQYF.

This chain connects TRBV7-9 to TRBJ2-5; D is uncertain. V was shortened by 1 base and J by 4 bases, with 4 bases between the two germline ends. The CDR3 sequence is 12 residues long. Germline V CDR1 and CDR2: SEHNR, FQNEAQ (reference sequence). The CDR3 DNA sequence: TGTGCCAGCAGCTTAGTGGTAGAGACCCAGTACTTC. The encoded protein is CASSLVVETQYF.

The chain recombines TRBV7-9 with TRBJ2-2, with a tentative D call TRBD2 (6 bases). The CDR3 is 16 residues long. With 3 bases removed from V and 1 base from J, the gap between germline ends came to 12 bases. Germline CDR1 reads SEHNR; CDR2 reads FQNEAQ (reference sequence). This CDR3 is CASSFGLTRNTGELFF. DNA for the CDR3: TGTGCCAGCAGCTTCGGACTAACGAGGAACACCGGGGAGCTGTTTTTT.

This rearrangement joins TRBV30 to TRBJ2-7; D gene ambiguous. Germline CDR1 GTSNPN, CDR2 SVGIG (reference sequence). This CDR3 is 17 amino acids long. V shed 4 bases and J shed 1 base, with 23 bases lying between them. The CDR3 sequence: CAWNSLGPFSPSYEQYF. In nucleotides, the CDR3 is TGTGCCTGGAATAGTCTCGGTCCATTTTCTCCTTCCTACGAGCAGTACTTC.

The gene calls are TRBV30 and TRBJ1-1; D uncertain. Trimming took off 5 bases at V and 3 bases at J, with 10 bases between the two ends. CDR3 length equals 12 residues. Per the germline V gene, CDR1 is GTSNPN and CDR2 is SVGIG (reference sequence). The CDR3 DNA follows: TGTGCCTGGGACGCTTGGGACACTGAAGCTTTCTTT. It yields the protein CAWDAWDTEAFF.

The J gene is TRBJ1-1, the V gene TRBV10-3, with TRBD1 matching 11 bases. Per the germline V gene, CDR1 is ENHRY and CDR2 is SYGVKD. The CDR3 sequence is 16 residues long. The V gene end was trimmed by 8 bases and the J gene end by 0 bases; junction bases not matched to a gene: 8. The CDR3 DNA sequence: TGTGCCATCTCCGGGACAGGGGGTTATATGAACACTGAAGCTTTCTTT. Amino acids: CAISGTGGYMNTEAFF.